One and the same sample provided the 14 T cell receptor beta chains below, sequenced in a study of somatic mutations in cytotoxic T cells in rheumatoid arthritis. Using immunoSEQ multiplex PCR, the repertoire was profiled, and TCRdb retains in-frame clones only, with some absent. The data contain approximately 20,000 clones, about 85% of them singletons. Sequencing was performed on CD8+ T cells sorted from blood. Receptors originate from a woman in her thirties or forties with rheumatoid arthritis.

This clone was seen a few times. The J gene is TRBJ1-2, the V gene TRBV20-1, with D unresolved. Trimming took off 1 base at V and 7 bases at J, with 7 bases between the two ends. Germline CDR1 is DFQATT and CDR2 is SNEGSKA (reference sequence). The CDR3 contains 11 residues. CDR3 sequence reads: CSARGGFGYTF. The CDR3 nucleotides read TGCAGTGCTAGAGGCGGGTTTGGCTACACCTTC.

The rearrangement joins TRBV27 to TRBJ1-1; no firm D call. This CDR3 is built from 15 residues. Trimming shortened V by 0 bases and J by 0 bases, and 8 bases separated the two germline ends. Germline V gene sequence: CDR1 MNHEY, CDR2 SMNVEV (reference sequence). In DNA form, the CDR3 reads TGTGCCAGCAGTTTATCATTCCCCGTGAACACTGAAGCTTTCTTT. It codes for CASSLSFPVNTEAFF.

The chain joins TRBV9 to TRBJ2-7; tentative D call: TRBD2 (5 bases). The V end was cut by 0 bases, the J end by 3 bases, with 16 bases between. The CDR3 has 16 residues. Germline-derived CDR1 and CDR2 are SGDLS and YYNGEE. CDR3 protein: CASSVAMDSTFYEQYF. The CDR3 DNA reads as TGTGCCAGCAGCGTAGCCATGGACTCCACCTTCTACGAGCAGTACTTC.

The rearrangement links TRBV13 to TRBJ2-1; possibly TRBD2 for D (6 bases). The V and J ends lost 5 bases and 4 bases respectively, with 18 bases between them. This CDR3 is 16 amino acids long. In germline, CDR1 is PRHDT, CDR2 FYEKMQ (reference sequence). DNA for the CDR3: TGTGCCAGCAGCGCAACGACTAGAAGTCCTTACAATGAGCAGTTCTTC. Translated, it gives CASSATTRSPYNEQFF. Full variable domain (outside the CDR3, taken from reference TRBV13 and TRBJ2-1): AAGVIQSPRHLIKEKRETATLKCYPIPRHDTVYWYQQGPGQDPQFLISFYEKMQSDKGSIPDRFSAQQFSDYHSELNMSSLELGDSALYFCASSATTRSPYNEQFFGPGTRLTVL.

This clone was picked up one time. This chain connects TRBV7-8 to TRBJ1-5; D ambiguous. CDR1 SGHVS and CDR2 FQNEAQ come from the germline V gene. V was cut by 2 bases and J by 4 bases, with 12 bases left in between. The length of the CDR3 is 15 residues. This CDR3 reads CASSLFVGGNQPQHF. Written as DNA, the CDR3 is TGTGCCAGCAGCTTATTTGTCGGTGGTAATCAGCCCCAGCATTTT.

Here the CDR3 reads CASVGQGGFPYNEQFF. CDR3 bases: TGTGCCAGCGTGGGGCAGGGGGGCTTCCCCTACAATGAGCAGTTCTTC. V gene TRBV13 combines with J gene TRBJ2-1; perhaps TRBD1 as D (7 bases). Trimming stripped 8 bases from V and 2 bases from J, with 19 bases between. Germline V gene sequence: CDR1 PRHDT, CDR2 FYEKMQ (reference sequence). The CDR3 has 16 amino acids.

V gene TRBV7-9 combines with J gene TRBJ2-7; TRBD2 agrees at 9 bases. The V and J ends lost 4 bases and 2 bases, in that order; junction bases with no gene match: 9. The V gene's germline CDR1 is SEHNR and CDR2 FQNEAQ (reference sequence). The CDR3 totals 16 residues. CDR3 DNA: TGTGCCAGCAGCTCATCTAGCGGGACCCTCCCCTACGAGCAGTACTTC. Its translation is CASSSSSGTLPYEQYF.

The chain employs TRBV27 and TRBJ2-3; D is undetermined. V gave up 7 bases and J gave up 2 bases, with 16 bases separating them. CDR1 is MNHEY and CDR2 is SMNVEV in the germline V gene (reference sequence). This CDR3 spans 15 amino acids. Here the CDR3 reads CASNKRIIDTDTQYF. The DNA of the CDR3 is TGTGCCAGCAATAAGCGTATTATTGACACAGATACGCAGTATTTT.

The CDR3 sequence is CSVLEGDNSPLHF. The CDR3 bases are TGCAGCGTTCTCGAGGGAGATAATTCACCCCTCCACTTT. The chain combines TRBV29-1 with TRBJ1-6; no definite D call. Germline V lookup: CDR1 SQVTM, CDR2 ANQGSEA. CDR3 length: 13 residues. V was pared by 5 bases and J by 5 bases, with 10 bases between.

This clone was seen a handful of times. This chain joins TRBV4-1 and TRBJ2-1; 14 nucleotides match TRBD2. CDR3 length: 18 amino acids. With 0 bases clipped from V and 8 bases from J, the junction kept 9 bases outside the gene matches. The V gene's germline CDR1 is MGHRA and CDR2 YSYEKL. The CDR3 here is CASSQDEGLAGVGDEQFF. CDR3 in DNA: TGCGCCAGCAGCCAAGATGAGGGACTAGCGGGAGTAGGGGATGAGCAGTTCTTC.

The V gene is TRBV7-8, the J gene TRBJ1-2; no reliable D call. Trimming took 5 bases from V and 7 from J, leaving 20 bases between them. The length of the CDR3 is 15 residues. CDR1 is SGHVS, CDR2 FQNEAQ, per germline. CDR3 sequence: CASSLAGSLGGGYTF. DNA for the CDR3: TGTGCCAGCAGCCTCGCAGGCAGCCTGGGTGGTGGCTACACCTTC.

In nucleotides, the CDR3 is TGTGCCAGCAGCCGGGAGGGCTCCGGGGAGCTGTTTTTT. Its protein product is CASSREGSGELFF. The chain recombines TRBV4-2 with TRBJ2-2; 7 bases are a match to TRBD2. Germline V gives CDR1 LGHNA, CDR2 YNFKEQ. The V segment lost 4 bases and the J segment 6 bases; nucleotides outside the gene matches: 2. The CDR3 extends over 13 amino acids.

Here the CDR3 DNA reads TGTGCCAGCAGCTCCAGGGGGGAAGGTTTGGATTTGGCTGGGGCCAACGTCCTGACTTTC. The encoded protein is CASSSRGEGLDLAGANVLTF. This chain uses TRBV13 with TRBJ2-6; perhaps TRBD1 as D (7 bases). The germline CDR1 and CDR2 sequences are PRHDT and FYEKMQ (reference sequence). The ends were cut back, 4 bases at V and 2 bases at J, with 24 bases in the middle. The CDR3 has 20 residues.

V and J are TRBV9 and TRBJ2-1; D is unclear. This CDR3 is 11 amino acids long. CDR1 is SGDLS, CDR2 YYNGEE, per germline. V gave up 0 bases and J gave up 10 bases, with 5 bases separating them. In nucleotides, the CDR3 is TGTGCCAGCAGCGTAGGTCTAGAGCAGTTCTTC. Its protein product is CASSVGLEQFF.